The sequence of this T cell receptor beta chain was determined in a study of blood T cell repertoires in COVID-19 (dated by TCRdb to the early 2020s). Concerning the study at large: Samples covering the acute and convalescent phases of COVID-19 were provided by collaborators in the United States, Italy and Spain. The prospective study material was composed of cDNA or gDNA derived from T cells, B-cell-depleted T cells, or PBMCs. Subjects who had been exposed to COVID-19, were actively infected with it, or had recovered from it provided the deeply sampled blood TCRbeta repertoires that made up the dataset. A freely available public database, intended as a resource for researchers studying the immune response to SARS-CoV-2, is where the repertoires were released. Samples came from the ongoing ImmuneRACE study (first 160 participants) plus 1,254 subjects from 6 global collaborators. Nearly every sample came with metadata listing a de-identified subject ID, COVID-19 status, age in years and sex. Where available, HLA class I and class II types were taken from metadata supplied by the sample provider and were not determined by assay-based typing.

With regard to this clone: Its recognized antigen is unknown. No clone much larger than this one lies a single base away; base qualities are absent.

General study outcomes and caveats: Clinical and demographic metadata were provided uncurated, with the amount varying by source and participant.

TCRbeta CDR3 regions were amplified from genomic DNA using the immunoSEQ Assay, a bias-controlled multiplex PCR. In the source study's methods: The number of nucleated cells in each sample was estimated from the amplification of reference gene primers within the assay. Sequence reads were collapsed and filtered to measure the absolute abundance of every unique TCRbeta CDR3 rearrangement. For each sample, productive Simpson clonality was calculated as the square root of Simpson's diversity index across productive rearrangements. TCRdb holds this immuneACCESS table with in-frame rearrangements only. Some clones are missing; in checked studies, unresolved V genes explain under half, and the rest has no known cause. For V, J and clone size, that table is used; D and trimming come from the DNA. This sample holds about 290,000 clones; over 85% were observed only once. Around 10% of the sample is in the top ten clones.

One collaborating source in Seattle enrolled patients while the patients were actively infected and followed the patients over time throughout the course of disease. Whole blood was collected in K2EDTA tubes by collaborating institutions according to the institutions' own protocols. For TCRbeta analysis, collaborators shipped samples as frozen whole blood, isolated PBMCs, or DNA extracted from either of those sample types. Trimming accounts for 0 bases at V and 2 bases at J, while the number of junction bases matched to no gene is 0. CDR1 ENHRY and CDR2 SYGVKD are derived from the germline V gene. Taken from cysteine to phenylalanine, the CDR3 has 15 residues. The DNA shown is the 45-base CDR3, in frame from base 1.

The clonotype originates from a woman aged 25 to 39 with COVID-19, enrolled during active disease. In this chain, TRBV10-3 is recombined with TRBJ1-2, with 10 middle bases fitting TRBD1. The sequencing input was peripheral blood. CDR3 reads: CAISESGQGNYGYTF. Read as DNA, the sequence is TGTGCCATCAGTGAGTCGGGACAGGGGAACTATGGCTACACCTTC.